The 8 T cell receptor beta chains reported below all come from one sample, sequenced in a study of CD8 T cells in cerebrospinal fluid in Alzheimer's disease. TCRdb reprocessed the 10x single-cell sequencing reads and stores each CDR3 protein as one record, lacking DNA. This sample's table has over 1,100 distinct CDR3 sequences. The sequenced sample was cerebrospinal fluid. The source of these receptors is a human donor with mild cognitive impairment.

This clonotype ranks as medium-sized in terms of frequency. This chain connects TRBV20-1 to TRBJ2-7; there is no DNA to check the TCRdb D call of TRBD2. CDR3 length: 13 amino acids. The germline V gene has CDR1 DFQATT and CDR2 SNEGSKA (reference sequence). CDR3 residues: CSAEEGPSYEQYF.

Judged by frequency, this clonotype is medium-sized. This chain links TRBV19 with TRBJ1-5; TCRdb selects TRBD1, and the lack of DNA leaves this call unchecked. CDR3 length equals 14 residues. From germline, CDR1 is LNHDA and CDR2 SQIVND (reference sequence). The CDR3 loop is CASNLDRLGQPQHF.

This clonotype is called medium-sized (0.01 to 0.1%) based on its frequency. The chain's CDR3 is CASSSRDSRDEQYF. This rearrangement joins TRBV3-1 to TRBJ2-7; the D call of TRBD1 rests on TCRdb alone, since no DNA is present to check it. The CDR3 is 14 amino acids. Germline V lookup: CDR1 LGHDT, CDR2 YNNKEL (reference sequence).

This clonotype counts as large by frequency. This chain connects TRBV5-6 to TRBJ2-5; without DNA, the TCRdb call of TRBD1 cannot be checked. The length of the CDR3 is 14 residues. Germline V gives CDR1 SGHDT, CDR2 YYEEEE. The CDR3 region is CASSLYGGLETQYF.

The chain carries TRBV11-2 and TRBJ1-6. The length of the CDR3 is 12 residues. CDR1 and CDR2 from the germline V gene are SGHAT and FQNNGV. The CDR3 is CASSLQYSPLHF.

This clonotype ranks as medium-sized in terms of frequency. The V gene is TRBV5-1, the J gene TRBJ2-3; the TCRdb call, TRBD2, lacks DNA for checking. Germline assignment: CDR1 SGHRS and CDR2 YFSETQ. CDR3 length equals 15 residues. The CDR3 reads CASRASGFSTDTQYF.

By frequency, this clonotype is medium-sized (0.01 to 0.1%). V usage is TRBV20-1 and J usage is TRBJ2-6; TCRdb calls TRBD1, which cannot be checked without DNA. Germline CDR1 is DFQATT and CDR2 is SNEGSKA (reference sequence). The CDR3 has 15 residues. Here the CDR3 reads CSGQGAYSGANVLTF.

V and J are TRBV5-5 and TRBJ1-6. CDR1 and CDR2 from the germline V gene are SGHKS and YYEKEE (reference sequence). The CDR3 runs to 13 residues. The CDR3 sequence: CASSLQYNSPLHF.